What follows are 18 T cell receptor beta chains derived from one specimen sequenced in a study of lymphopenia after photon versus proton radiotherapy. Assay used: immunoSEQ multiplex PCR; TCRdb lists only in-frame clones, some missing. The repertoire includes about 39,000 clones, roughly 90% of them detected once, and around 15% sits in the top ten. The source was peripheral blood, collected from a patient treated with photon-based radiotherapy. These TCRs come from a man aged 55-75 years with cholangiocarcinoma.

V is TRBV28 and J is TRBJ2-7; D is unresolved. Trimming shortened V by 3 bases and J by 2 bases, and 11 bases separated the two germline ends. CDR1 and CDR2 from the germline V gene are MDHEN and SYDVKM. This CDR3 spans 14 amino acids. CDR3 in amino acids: CASSFRAEPYEQYF. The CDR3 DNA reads TGTGCCAGCAGTTTTAGGGCGGAACCCTACGAGCAGTACTTC.

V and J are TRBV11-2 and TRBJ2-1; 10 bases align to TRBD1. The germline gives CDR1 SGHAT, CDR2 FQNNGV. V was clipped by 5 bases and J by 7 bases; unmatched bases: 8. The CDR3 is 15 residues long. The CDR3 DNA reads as TGTGCCAGCAGCCCTTGGACAGGGGGAGGAAATGAGCAGTTCTTC. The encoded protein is CASSPWTGGGNEQFF.

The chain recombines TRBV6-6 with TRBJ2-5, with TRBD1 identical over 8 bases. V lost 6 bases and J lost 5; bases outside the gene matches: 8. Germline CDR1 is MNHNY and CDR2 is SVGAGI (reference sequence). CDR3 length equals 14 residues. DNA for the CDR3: TGTGCCAGCAGCCCGCGGACAGGGTTTGAGACCCAGTACTTC. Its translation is CASSPRTGFETQYF.

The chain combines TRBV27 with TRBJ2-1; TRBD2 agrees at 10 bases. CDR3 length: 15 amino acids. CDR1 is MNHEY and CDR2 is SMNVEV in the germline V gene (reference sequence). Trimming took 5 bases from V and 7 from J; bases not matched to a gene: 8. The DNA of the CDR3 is TGTGCCAGCAGTCTGAGGACTAGCGGATCGAATGAGCAGTTCTTC. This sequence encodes CASSLRTSGSNEQFF.

The CDR3 region has the DNA TGCGCCAGCAGTGTCCTGGCGGGAGGTAACGAGCAGTACTTC. Translation: CASSVLAGGNEQYF. The rearrangement joins TRBV10-2 to TRBJ2-7; TRBD2 aligns across 8 bases. Germline assignment: CDR1 WSHSY and CDR2 SAAADI. The CDR3 extends over 14 amino acids. J lost 5 bases, V lost 4 bases, and 7 bases had no gene match.

The CDR3 loop is CASSVQGINEKLFF. DNA for the CDR3: TGTGCCAGTAGTGTCCAGGGAATTAATGAAAAACTGTTTTTT. The chain is built from TRBV19 and TRBJ1-4; possibly TRBD1 for D (5 bases). The germline CDR1 and CDR2 sequences are LNHDA and SQIVND (reference sequence). The CDR3 sequence is 14 residues long. The V end was cut by 5 bases, the J end by 4 bases, with 11 bases between.

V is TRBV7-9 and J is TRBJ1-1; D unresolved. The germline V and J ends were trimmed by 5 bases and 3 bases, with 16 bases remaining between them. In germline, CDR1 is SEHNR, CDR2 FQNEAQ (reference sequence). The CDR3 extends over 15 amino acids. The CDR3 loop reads CASSPIPPYHTEAFF. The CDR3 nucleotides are TGTGCCAGCAGCCCCATCCCTCCTTATCACACTGAAGCTTTCTTT.

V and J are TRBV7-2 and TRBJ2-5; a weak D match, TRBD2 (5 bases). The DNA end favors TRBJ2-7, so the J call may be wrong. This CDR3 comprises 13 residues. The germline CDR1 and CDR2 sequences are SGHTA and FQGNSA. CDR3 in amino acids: CASTSYGAYEQYF. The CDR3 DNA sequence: TGTGCCAGCACCTCATACGGGGCCTACGAGCAGTACTTC.

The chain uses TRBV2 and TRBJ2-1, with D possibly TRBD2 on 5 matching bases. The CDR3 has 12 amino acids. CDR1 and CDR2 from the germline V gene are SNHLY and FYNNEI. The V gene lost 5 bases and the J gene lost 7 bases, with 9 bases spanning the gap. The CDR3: CASSFGMNEQFF. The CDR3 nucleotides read TGTGCCAGCAGTTTCGGGATGAATGAGCAGTTCTTC. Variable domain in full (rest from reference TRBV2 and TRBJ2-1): EPEVTQTPSHQVTQMGQEVILRCVPISNHLYFYWYRQILGQKVEFLVSFYNNEISEKSEIFDDQFSVERPDGSNFTLKIRSTKLEDSAMYFCASSFGMNEQFFGPGTRLTVL.

The CDR3 sequence: CASSIRSDTQYF. The CDR3 nucleotides read TGTGCCAGTAGTATTCGTTCAGATACGCAGTATTTT. The rearrangement uses TRBV19 and TRBJ2-3; no definite D call. From germline, CDR1 is LNHDA and CDR2 SQIVND (reference sequence). The CDR3 covers 12 residues. With 3 bases removed from V and 4 bases from J, the gap between germline ends came to 5 bases.

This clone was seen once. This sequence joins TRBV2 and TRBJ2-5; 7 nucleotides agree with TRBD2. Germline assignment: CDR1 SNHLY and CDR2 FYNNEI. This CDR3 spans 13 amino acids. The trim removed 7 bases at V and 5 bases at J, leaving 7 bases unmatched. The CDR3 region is CASTRGVGETQYF. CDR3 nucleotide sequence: TGTGCCAGCACCCGGGGGGTGGGGGAGACCCAGTACTTC. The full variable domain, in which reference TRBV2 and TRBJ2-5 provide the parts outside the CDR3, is EPEVTQTPSHQVTQMGQEVILRCVPISNHLYFYWYRQILGQKVEFLVSFYNNEISEKSEIFDDQFSVERPDGSNFTLKIRSTKLEDSAMYFCASTRGVGETQYFGPGTRLLVL.

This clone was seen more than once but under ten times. CDR3 in amino acids: CASSWDHDTQYF. In DNA form, the CDR3 reads TGTGCCAGCAGCTGGGATCATGATACGCAGTATTTT. The chain links TRBV5-4 to TRBJ2-3; D uncertain. The CDR3 sequence is 12 residues long. CDR1 is SGHNT and CDR2 is YYREEE in the germline V gene (reference sequence). V lost 3 bases and J 6 bases, leaving 8 bases between the germline ends.

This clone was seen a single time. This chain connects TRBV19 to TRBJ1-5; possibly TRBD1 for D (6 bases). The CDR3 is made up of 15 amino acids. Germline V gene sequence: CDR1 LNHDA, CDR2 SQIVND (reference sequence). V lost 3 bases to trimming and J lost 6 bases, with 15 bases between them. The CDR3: CASSIGRGRGQPQHF. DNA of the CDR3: TGTGCCAGTAGTATCGGTAGGGGGAGAGGTCAGCCCCAGCATTTT.

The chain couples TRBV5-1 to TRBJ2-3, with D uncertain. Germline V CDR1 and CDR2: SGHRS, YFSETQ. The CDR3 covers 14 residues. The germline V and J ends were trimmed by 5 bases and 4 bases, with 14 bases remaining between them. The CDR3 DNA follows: TGCGCCAGCAGACCCCCGGTAAGCGCAGATACGCAGTATTTT. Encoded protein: CASRPPVSADTQYF.

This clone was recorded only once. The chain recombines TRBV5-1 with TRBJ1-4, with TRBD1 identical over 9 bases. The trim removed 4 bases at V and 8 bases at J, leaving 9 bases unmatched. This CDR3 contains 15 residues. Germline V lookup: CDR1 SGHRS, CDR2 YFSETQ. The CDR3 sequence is CASSGNRGQGEKLFF. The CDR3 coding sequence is TGCGCCAGCAGCGGAAACAGGGGGCAAGGCGAAAAACTGTTTTTT.

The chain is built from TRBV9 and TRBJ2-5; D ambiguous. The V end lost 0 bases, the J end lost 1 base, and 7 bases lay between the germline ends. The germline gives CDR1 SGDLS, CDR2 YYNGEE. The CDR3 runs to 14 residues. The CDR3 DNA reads TGTGCCAGCAGCGTAGAGGACGGCCAAGAGACCCAGTACTTC. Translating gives CASSVEDGQETQYF.

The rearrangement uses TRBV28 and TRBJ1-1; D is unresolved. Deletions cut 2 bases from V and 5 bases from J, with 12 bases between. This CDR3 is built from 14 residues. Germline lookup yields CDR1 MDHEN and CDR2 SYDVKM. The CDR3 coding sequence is TGTGCCAGCAGTTTACCGACCGTTAAGACTGAAGCTTTCTTT. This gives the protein CASSLPTVKTEAFF.

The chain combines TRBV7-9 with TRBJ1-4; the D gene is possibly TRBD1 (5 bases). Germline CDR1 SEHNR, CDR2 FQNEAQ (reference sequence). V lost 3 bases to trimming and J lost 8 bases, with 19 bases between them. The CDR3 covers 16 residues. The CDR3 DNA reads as TGTGCCAGCAGCTTCCTAGGGGCGCAGGGTGAAGAAAAACTGTTTTTT. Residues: CASSFLGAQGEEKLFF.